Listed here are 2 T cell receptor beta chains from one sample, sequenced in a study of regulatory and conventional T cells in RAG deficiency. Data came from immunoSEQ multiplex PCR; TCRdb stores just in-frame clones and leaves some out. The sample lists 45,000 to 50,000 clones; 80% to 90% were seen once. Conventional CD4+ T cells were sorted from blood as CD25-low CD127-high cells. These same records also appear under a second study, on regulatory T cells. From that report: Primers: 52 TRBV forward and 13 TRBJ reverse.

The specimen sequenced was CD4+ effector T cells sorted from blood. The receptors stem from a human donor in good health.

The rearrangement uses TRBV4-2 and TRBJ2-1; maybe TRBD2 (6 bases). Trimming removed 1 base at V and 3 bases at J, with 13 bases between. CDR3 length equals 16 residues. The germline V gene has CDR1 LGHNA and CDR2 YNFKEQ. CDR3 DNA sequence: TGTGCCAGCAGCCAAGGTAACGGGGGTGTCTACAATGAGCAGTTCTTC. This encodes CASSQGNGGVYNEQFF.

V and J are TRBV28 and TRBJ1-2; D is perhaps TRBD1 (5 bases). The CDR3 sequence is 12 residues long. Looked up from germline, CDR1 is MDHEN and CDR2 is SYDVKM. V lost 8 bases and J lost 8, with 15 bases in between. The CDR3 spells CASWGGAGGYTF. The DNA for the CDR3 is TGTGCCAGCTGGGGAGGTGCAGGGGGCTACACCTTC.